The rows below give T cell receptor beta chains drawn from one sample of a study of blood T cell repertoires in COVID-19. TCRdb keeps only in-frame clones here, not all; method: immunoSEQ multiplex PCR. The table records under 200,000 clones, approximately 90% of them present only once. The sequencing sample was made of peripheral blood. These receptors all come from a man aged 18 to 35 with acute or convalescent COVID-19. Each CDR3 is given with its conserved first and last residue. A D gene is named only where the DNA matches it firmly. Clone size is given for some rows only: seen once, a few or many times, or a class if the clone is expanded.

j_gene: TRBJ2-3
v_gene: TRBV7-9
abundance: NA
d_gene: TRBD1
CDR3nt: TGTGCCAGCAGCTTCCACCGACAGGGTACTCACCATACGCAGTATTTT
CDR3aa: CASSFHRQGTHHTQYF

j_gene: TRBJ1-2
v_gene: TRBV3-1/TRBV3-2
abundance: NA
d_gene: NA
CDR3nt: TGTGCCAGCAGCCCATGGACCCAGGGGGGCTACACCTTC
CDR3aa: CASSPWTQGGYTF

j_gene: TRBJ1-1
v_gene: TRBV5-1
abundance: NA
d_gene: TRBD1
CDR3nt: TGCGCCAGCAGCAGGGGACAGCTGAACACTGAAGCTTTCTTT
CDR3aa: CASSRGQLNTEAFF

j_gene: TRBJ1-1
v_gene: TRBV5-6
abundance: once
d_gene: TRBD1
CDR3nt: TGTGCCAGCAGCTTGGCAGGGACAGGGACCCTGAACACTGAAGCTTTCTTT
CDR3aa: CASSLAGTGTLNTEAFF

j_gene: TRBJ2-6
v_gene: TRBV5-5
abundance: NA
d_gene: NA
CDR3nt: TGTGCCAGTCGTCTCTCTGGGGCCAACGTCCTGACTTTC
CDR3aa: CASRLSGANVLTF

j_gene: TRBJ2-1
v_gene: TRBV24-1
abundance: NA
d_gene: NA
CDR3nt: TGTGCCACCAGGACTACGCCCAATGAGCAGTTCTTC
CDR3aa: CATRTTPNEQFF

j_gene: TRBJ2-4
v_gene: TRBV5-1
abundance: NA
d_gene: NA
CDR3nt: TGCGCCAGCAGCGGGGGAGACAGGTCCAAAAACATTCAGTACTTC
CDR3aa: CASSGGDRSKNIQYF

j_gene: TRBJ1-6
v_gene: TRBV28
abundance: NA
d_gene: NA
CDR3nt: TGTGCCAGCAGTATAGGACAGATATATAATTCACCCCTCCACTTT
CDR3aa: CASSIGQIYNSPLHF

j_gene: TRBJ2-3
v_gene: TRBV30
abundance: NA
d_gene: NA
CDR3nt: TGTGCCTGCCCGGGGGACTCCCGGGGGCAGTATTTT
CDR3aa: CACPGDSRGQYF

j_gene: TRBJ2-1
v_gene: TRBV19
abundance: NA
d_gene: TRBD2
CDR3nt: TGTGCCAGTAGTATCCTGACTAGCGGACCCTACAATGAGCAGTTCTTC
CDR3aa: CASSILTSGPYNEQFF

j_gene: TRBJ1-5
v_gene: TRBV27
abundance: NA
d_gene: TRBD1
CDR3nt: TGTGCCAGCAGGCTGGACAGGGGGCTTGATCAGCCCCAGCATTTT
CDR3aa: CASRLDRGLDQPQHF

j_gene: TRBJ2-7
v_gene: TRBV7-5
abundance: once
d_gene: NA
CDR3nt: TGTGCCAGAAGCTTAGAGGGGTTTTACGAGCAGTACTTC
CDR3aa: CARSLEGFYEQYF

j_gene: TRBJ2-3
v_gene: TRBV5-1
abundance: NA
d_gene: NA
CDR3nt: TGCGCCAGCAGCAACAGGGCAAACACAGATACGCAGTATTTT
CDR3aa: CASSNRANTDTQYF

j_gene: TRBJ1-1
v_gene: TRBV27
abundance: NA
d_gene: NA
CDR3nt: TGTGCCAGCAGTCCTAGTCCGGGACAAGGGAAAACTGAAGCTTTCTTT
CDR3aa: CASSPSPGQGKTEAFF

j_gene: TRBJ1-1
v_gene: TRBV19
abundance: NA
d_gene: NA
CDR3nt: TGTGCCAGTAGTATCGGAGCGAACACTGAAGCTTTCTTT
CDR3aa: CASSIGANTEAFF

j_gene: TRBJ2-1
v_gene: TRBV12-5
abundance: NA
d_gene: TRBD1
CDR3nt: TGTGCTAGTGGGTGGGCACCCAAATCCCGGGACAGGGAGTACAATGAGCAGTTCTTC
CDR3aa: CASGWAPKSRDREYNEQFF

j_gene: TRBJ1-1
v_gene: TRBV11-2
abundance: NA
d_gene: NA
CDR3nt: TGTGCCAGCAGCTTAACTCAGGGCTGGACTGAAGCTTTCTTT
CDR3aa: CASSLTQGWTEAFF

j_gene: TRBJ1-4
v_gene: TRBV19
abundance: NA
d_gene: NA
CDR3nt: TGTGCCAGTAGTATCACAGGGCAGACTAATGAAAAACTGTTTTTT
CDR3aa: CASSITGQTNEKLFF

j_gene: TRBJ2-7
v_gene: TRBV5-1
abundance: NA
d_gene: NA
CDR3nt: TGCGCCAGCAGCTTGGAAGGAGTACTATCCTACGAGCAGTACTTC
CDR3aa: CASSLEGVLSYEQYF

j_gene: TRBJ1-1
v_gene: TRBV15
abundance: few
d_gene: NA
CDR3nt: TGTGCCACCAGCAGAGAGCAGGAGAACACTGAAGCTTTCTTT
CDR3aa: CATSREQENTEAFF

j_gene: TRBJ1-2
v_gene: TRBV6-5
abundance: NA
d_gene: TRBD1
CDR3nt: TGTGCCAGCAGCACTACTACAGGGGTCCTCTATGGCTACACCTTC
CDR3aa: CASSTTTGVLYGYTF

j_gene: TRBJ1-1
v_gene: TRBV20-1
abundance: NA
d_gene: TRBD1
CDR3nt: TGCAGTGCTAGTCAGGGGGACAGGGAAGCTTTCTTT
CDR3aa: CSASQGDREAFF

j_gene: TRBJ1-4
v_gene: TRBV14
abundance: NA
d_gene: NA
CDR3nt: TGTGCCAGCAGCCCAGACAGGACTCATGAAAAACTGTTTTTT
CDR3aa: CASSPDRTHEKLFF

j_gene: TRBJ2-3
v_gene: TRBV12-5
abundance: NA
d_gene: TRBD2
CDR3nt: TGTGCTAGTGGTTTGGGGGGAAAAAGCGGGGTAAACGCAGATACGCAGTATTTT
CDR3aa: CASGLGGKSGVNADTQYF

j_gene: TRBJ2-2
v_gene: TRBV5-1
abundance: NA
d_gene: NA
CDR3nt: TGCGCCAGCAGCCTTCAGGGGGGTGACGGGGAGCTGTTTTTT
CDR3aa: CASSLQGGDGELFF

j_gene: TRBJ2-7
v_gene: TRBV19
abundance: NA
d_gene: TRBD2
CDR3nt: TGTGCCAGTAGTAGGACTAGCTACTACGAGCAGTACTTC
CDR3aa: CASSRTSYYEQYF

j_gene: TRBJ1-4
v_gene: TRBV4-1
abundance: NA
d_gene: NA
CDR3nt: TGCGCCAGCAGCCAAGATGATACACGGGTGGGTGAAAAACTGTTTTTT
CDR3aa: CASSQDDTRVGEKLFF

j_gene: TRBJ2-2
v_gene: TRBV14
abundance: NA
d_gene: TRBD2
CDR3nt: TGTGCCAGCAGCCAAGATTGGCTAGCGGGAGGCACCGGGGAGCTGTTTTTT
CDR3aa: CASSQDWLAGGTGELFF

j_gene: TRBJ2-3
v_gene: TRBV6-5
abundance: NA
d_gene: TRBD2
CDR3nt: TGTGCCACCCACTTCGGTAGCGGGGGTTCAGATACGCAGTATTTT
CDR3aa: CATHFGSGGSDTQYF

j_gene: TRBJ2-3
v_gene: TRBV2
abundance: NA
d_gene: NA
CDR3nt: TGTGCCACCTCTTACGACAGCGGGACAGATACGCAGTATTTT
CDR3aa: CATSYDSGTDTQYF

j_gene: TRBJ1-4
v_gene: TRBV7-8
abundance: NA
d_gene: NA
CDR3nt: TGTGCCAGCAGCTGGCGGGGGGGCGCGAAAGGCGAAAAACTGTTTTTT
CDR3aa: CASSWRGGAKGEKLFF

j_gene: TRBJ2-1
v_gene: TRBV7-2
abundance: NA
d_gene: TRBD1
CDR3nt: TGTGCCAGCAGCTTACTGGGACAGTTTGCCTACAATGAGCAGTTCTTC
CDR3aa: CASSLLGQFAYNEQFF

j_gene: TRBJ1-2
v_gene: TRBV2
abundance: NA
d_gene: TRBD1
CDR3nt: TGTGCCAGCAGTTTTGGGGGACAGGGGAGCTATGGCTACACCTTC
CDR3aa: CASSFGGQGSYGYTF

j_gene: TRBJ1-3
v_gene: TRBV12-5
abundance: NA
d_gene: TRBD1
CDR3nt: TGTGCTAGTGGTGAGGGGGCGGTCGGAAACACCATATATTTT
CDR3aa: CASGEGAVGNTIYF

j_gene: TRBJ1-1
v_gene: TRBV18
abundance: NA
d_gene: NA
CDR3nt: TGTGCCAGCTCACCTTCAATTGCGGGCCGGAACACTGAAGCTTTCTTT
CDR3aa: CASSPSIAGRNTEAFF

j_gene: TRBJ2-7
v_gene: TRBV14
abundance: NA
d_gene: TRBD2
CDR3nt: TGTGCCAGCAGCCATGCTAGCGGGATGCTAGAGCAGTACTTC
CDR3aa: CASSHASGMLEQYF

j_gene: TRBJ1-2
v_gene: TRBV2
abundance: NA
d_gene: TRBD1
CDR3nt: TGTGCCAGCAGTGAAGCCCGACAGGGATATGGCTACACCTTC
CDR3aa: CASSEARQGYGYTF

j_gene: TRBJ1-2
v_gene: TRBV4-1
abundance: NA
d_gene: NA
CDR3nt: TGCGCCAGCAGCCACCAGGGGCAGGGCGGCTATGGCTACACCTTC
CDR3aa: CASSHQGQGGYGYTF

j_gene: TRBJ2-3
v_gene: TRBV10-3
abundance: NA
d_gene: NA
CDR3nt: TGTGCCATATCCGGCGGGACTAGCACAGATACGCAGTATTTT
CDR3aa: CAISGGTSTDTQYF

j_gene: TRBJ1-2
v_gene: TRBV7-9
abundance: NA
d_gene: TRBD1
CDR3nt: TGTGCCAGCAGCTCTTTACAGGGGGCATATGGCTACACCTTC
CDR3aa: CASSSLQGAYGYTF

j_gene: TRBJ1-1
v_gene: TRBV5-1
abundance: NA
d_gene: NA
CDR3nt: TGCGCCAGCAGCTTGGAGTCAGATCGTGAAGCTTTCTTT
CDR3aa: CASSLESDREAFF

j_gene: TRBJ1-5
v_gene: TRBV5-1
abundance: NA
d_gene: NA
CDR3nt: TGCGCCAGCAGCCTGGGGCAGGGGATCAATCAGCCCCAGCATTTT
CDR3aa: CASSLGQGINQPQHF